This T cell receptor (beta chain) was sequenced during a study of cytomegalovirus exposure and HLA in healthy donors. PCR used 60 Vbeta primers and 13 Jbeta primers. Produced via immunoSEQ multiplex PCR; TCRdb's table is partial and in-frame only. The sample has tens of thousands of clones; more than 75% are singletons. About this clone: Antigen specificity is unknown.

Points from the study as a whole: Indistinguishable V segments, including TRBV6-2 and TRBV6-3, were excluded. Researchers counted approximately 160 TCR beta chains as cytomegalovirus-associated.

The CDR3 length is 16 residues. With V trimmed by 11 bases and J by 4 bases, 12 bases remained unmatched. Germline values: CDR1 MDHEN, CDR2 SYDVKM. The sequenced sample was PBMCs. The TCR comes from a man aged 18 to 30 in good health and CMV-seronegative. The chain combines TRBV28 with TRBJ2-1, with 12 nucleotides matching TRBD2. The CDR3 coding sequence is TGTGCCTCCTGCTGGCGACTAGCGGGAGCTTACAATGAGCAGTTCTTC. It translates to CASCWRLAGAYNEQFF.